The 28 T cell receptor beta chains below all came from one sample that was sequenced in a study of blood T cell repertoires in COVID-19. TCRdb's table, derived via immunoSEQ multiplex PCR, lists solely in-frame clones and lacks some. The sample contains some 240,000 clones, approximately 84% of which appear only once. Material: PBMCs or T cells enriched from blood (not recorded which). Every receptor here comes from a woman between 35 and 50 years old with acute COVID-19.

The rearrangement joins TRBV9 to TRBJ2-5; 8 nucleotides line up with TRBD2. This CDR3 region has 15 residues. Germline-derived CDR1 and CDR2 are SGDLS and YYNGEE. The J segment lost 5 bases and the V segment lost 1 base, leaving 7 bases of the junction unmatched. The CDR3 reads CASSVQPREGETQYF. In DNA form, the CDR3 reads TGTGCCAGCAGCGTACAGCCCCGGGAGGGGGAGACCCAGTACTTC.

The chain couples TRBV2 to TRBJ1-1, with D uncertain. CDR1 SNHLY and CDR2 FYNNEI come from the germline V gene. V dropped 5 bases and J dropped 0 bases, with 7 bases sitting between them. The CDR3 is made up of 13 amino acids. CDR3 sequence (DNA): TGTGCCAGCAGTCCACTCATGAACACTGAAGCTTTCTTT. Amino acids: CASSPLMNTEAFF.

V usage is TRBV5-1 and J usage is TRBJ2-6; 7 bases align to TRBD2. Germline CDR1 is SGHRS and CDR2 is YFSETQ. Trimming cost V 0 bases and J 0 bases; bases outside gene matches: 3. This CDR3 region has 17 residues. The CDR3 DNA reads as TGCGCCAGCAGCTTGGTTTCTAGCGGCTCTGGGGCCAACGTCCTGACTTTC. It codes for CASSLVSSGSGANVLTF.

The rearrangement joins TRBV5-4 to TRBJ2-7; tentative D call: TRBD1 (5 bases). The CDR3 extends over 13 amino acids. The V and J ends lost 0 bases and 7 bases respectively, with 11 bases between them. The germline CDR1 and CDR2 sequences are SGHNT and YYREEE (reference sequence). The CDR3 DNA sequence: TGTGCCAGCAGCTTGGGCAGGGTCCAAGAGCAGTACTTC. It translates to CASSLGRVQEQYF.

The chain has TRBV10-3 and TRBJ1-1, with 8 bases fitting TRBD1. Germline V gene sequence: CDR1 ENHRY, CDR2 SYGVKD. The V gene end was trimmed by 6 bases and the J gene end by 2 bases; junction bases not matched to a gene: 2. This CDR3 region has 13 residues. Here the CDR3 reads CAIRDRGNTEAFF. CDR3 nucleotides: TGTGCCATCAGAGACAGGGGTAACACTGAAGCTTTCTTT.

The chain carries TRBV9 and TRBJ1-2, with TRBD1 matching over 9 bases. Germline V lookup: CDR1 SGDLS, CDR2 YYNGEE. The trim removed 6 bases at V and 4 bases at J, leaving 13 bases unmatched. The CDR3 is 16 amino acids. CDR3 sequence reads: CASTLGGSTGGYGYTF. In DNA form, the CDR3 reads TGTGCCAGCACCCTGGGGGGTTCGACAGGGGGCTATGGCTACACCTTC.

V usage is TRBV5-4 and J usage is TRBJ2-5; possible D gene TRBD2, 6 bases. V was cut by 4 bases and J by 0 bases, with 16 bases left in between. This CDR3 has 16 residues. The germline gives CDR1 SGHNT, CDR2 YYREEE (reference sequence). CDR3: CASSHRRLANQETQYF. The CDR3 region has the DNA TGTGCCAGCAGCCACCGTCGCCTAGCGAACCAAGAGACCCAGTACTTC.

On this clone itself: A read error may produce the germline difference seen at one junction end. The gene calls are TRBV7-7 and TRBJ2-1, with TRBD2 matching over 7 bases. Germline V gives CDR1 SSHAT, CDR2 FNYEAQ (reference sequence). CDR3 length: 14 amino acids. CDR3 coding DNA: TGTGCTAGCAGCTTAGGAGATAGCGGGAATGAGCAGTTCTTC. The encoded protein is CASSLGDSGNEQFF.

This sequence joins TRBV10-3 and TRBJ2-4; TRBD2 aligns across 9 bases. This CDR3 is 20 amino acids long. Germline values: CDR1 ENHRY, CDR2 SYGVKD. The junction had 24 bases not matched to a gene; V was cut back by 6 bases and J by 6 bases. CDR3 sequence reads: CAISSTAGGNPEYLGNIQYF. The CDR3 bases are TGTGCCATCAGCTCCACGGCGGGAGGGAACCCGGAATATCTGGGAAACATTCAGTACTTC.

This sequence joins TRBV19 and TRBJ1-2; a possible D gene is TRBD1 (5 bases). The CDR3 is 13 amino acids. Between the trimmed V and J ends, which lost 3 bases and 4 bases, there was a span of 9 bases. CDR1 is LNHDA, CDR2 SQIVND, per germline (reference sequence). CDR3 DNA: TGTGCCAGTAGTATTGCAGGGCTCTATGGCTACACCTTC. Its translation: CASSIAGLYGYTF.

CDR3 nucleotide sequence: TGTGCCAGTAGACCTACAGGGGGGTTACTGAACACTGAAGCTTTCTTT. This sequence encodes CASRPTGGLLNTEAFF. V and J are TRBV19 and TRBJ1-1; TRBD1 matches at 8 bases. Germline CDR1 is LNHDA and CDR2 is SQIVND (reference sequence). V shed 6 bases and J 0 bases; nucleotides not matched to a gene: 9. There are 16 residues in the CDR3.

This chain links TRBV5-6 with TRBJ1-4; D gene uncertain. The V and J ends lost 2 bases and 0 bases respectively, with 2 bases between them. The CDR3 has 13 amino acids. Germline-derived CDR1 and CDR2 are SGHDT and YYEEEE. CDR3 nucleotide sequence: TGTGCCAGCAGCTTCGCAACTAATGAAAAACTGTTTTTT. This gives the protein CASSFATNEKLFF.

This chain connects TRBV24-1 to TRBJ2-1; 11 bases line up with TRBD1. Germline V gene data show CDR1 as KGHDR and CDR2 as SFDVKD. J gave up 3 bases and V 4 bases, and 1 base lay outside the gene matches. The CDR3 loop spans 15 amino acids. The CDR3 protein is CATSEGTGGYNEQFF. CDR3 nucleotides: TGTGCCACCAGTGAGGGGACAGGGGGCTACAATGAGCAGTTCTTC.

The gene calls are TRBV19 and TRBJ2-7, with 8 bases aligning to TRBD2. The germline V gene has CDR1 LNHDA and CDR2 SQIVND (reference sequence). CDR3 length equals 13 residues. Trimming at V came to 10 bases and at J to 5 bases, leaving 10 bases not matched to a gene. The CDR3 DNA reads TGTGCCAAGAAAGCGGGAGATTGCGACGAGCAGTACTTC. It codes for CAKKAGDCDEQYF.

This sequence joins TRBV5-1 and TRBJ2-7; maybe TRBD1 (5 bases). CDR3 length: 14 amino acids. V lost 0 bases and J lost 5, with 12 bases in between. Germline V gene sequence: CDR1 SGHRS, CDR2 YFSETQ. The CDR3 nucleotides read TGCGCCAGCAGCTTGGTTGTTAGGGGAAACGAGCAGTACTTC. It is translated as CASSLVVRGNEQYF.

This chain connects TRBV7-8 to TRBJ2-1; the match to TRBD2 covers 7 bases. The germline V gene has CDR1 SGHVS and CDR2 FQNEAQ. This CDR3 comprises 15 residues. The junction had 2 bases not matched to a gene; V was cut back by 1 base and J by 2 bases. The CDR3 here is CASSLETSTYNEQFF. CDR3 coding DNA: TGTGCCAGCAGCTTAGAGACTAGCACCTACAATGAGCAGTTCTTC.

The chain uses TRBV6-4 and TRBJ2-2, with D hard to call. The germline gives CDR1 MRHNA, CDR2 SNTAGT. The CDR3 spans 14 residues. The V end lost 7 bases, the J end lost 0 bases, and 9 bases lay between the germline ends. The CDR3, as DNA: TGTGCCAGCAAAGAGTTCGCGAACACCGGGGAGCTGTTTTTT. Protein: CASKEFANTGELFF.

The chain joins TRBV15 to TRBJ2-7, with 11 bases that match TRBD2. The CDR3 runs 17 residues. Trimming cost V 4 bases and J 2 bases; bases outside gene matches: 10. Germline CDR1 reads LNHNV; CDR2 reads YYDKDF (reference sequence). CDR3 DNA: TGTGCCACCAGCACAGGGACTAGCGGCCCGAAAGCCTACGAGCAGTACTTC. Protein: CATSTGTSGPKAYEQYF.

This chain uses TRBV27 with TRBJ1-1, with D unclear. The ends were cut back, 2 bases at V and 0 bases at J, with 7 bases in the middle. The germline V gene encodes CDR1 MNHEY and CDR2 SMNVEV (reference sequence). This CDR3 region has 14 residues. The CDR3 DNA reads TGTGCCAGCAGTTTAGCCAGATTGAACACTGAAGCTTTCTTT. Translated: CASSLARLNTEAFF.

This chain connects TRBV3-1 (or the pseudogene TRBV3-2) to TRBJ1-1; possibly TRBD1 for D (6 bases). With 0 bases removed from V and 5 bases from J, the gap between germline ends came to 13 bases. Germline-derived CDR1 and CDR2 are LGHDT and YNNKEL (reference sequence). The CDR3 is 15 residues long. CDR3 sequence (DNA): TGTGCCAGCAGCCAAGAGTACAGGGAGGGAACTGAAGCTTTCTTT. It is translated as CASSQEYREGTEAFF.

Here the CDR3 reads CASSRDRGLFENNEQFF. Here the CDR3 DNA reads TGTGCCAGCAGTCGAGACAGGGGGCTCTTCGAGAACAATGAGCAGTTCTTC. This chain connects TRBV11-3 to TRBJ2-1; TRBD1 matches at 10 bases. Looked up from germline, CDR1 is SGHNT and CDR2 is YENEEA. J lost 5 bases, V lost 6 bases, and 13 bases had no gene match. The CDR3 extends over 17 amino acids.

This chain joins TRBV5-1 and TRBJ2-5; 10 bases map to TRBD1. The length of the CDR3 is 15 residues. V shed 0 bases and J 2 bases; nucleotides not matched to a gene: 1. Per the germline V gene, CDR1 is SGHRS and CDR2 is YFSETQ. CDR3 sequence: CASSLEGQGQETQYF. The DNA of the CDR3 is TGCGCCAGCAGCTTGGAGGGACAGGGGCAAGAGACCCAGTACTTC.

This sequence joins TRBV11-3 and TRBJ2-3; TRBD2 aligns across 10 bases. Germline loops: CDR1 SGHNT, CDR2 YENEEA. Germline trimming cut 5 bases from V and 2 bases from J; bases unmatched to any gene: 4. The CDR3 extends over 15 amino acids. The CDR3 loop reads CASSKTSGPTDTQYF. The CDR3 nucleotides read TGTGCCAGCAGCAAGACTAGCGGGCCCACAGATACGCAGTATTTT.

The V gene is TRBV6-1, the J gene TRBJ2-7; 10 bases match TRBD2. V dropped 4 bases and J dropped 3; count of bases not matched to a gene: 12. This CDR3 comprises 17 residues. Germline V gene data show CDR1 as MNHNS and CDR2 as SASEGT. Here the CDR3 DNA reads TGTGCCAGCAGTGGCGGACTAGCGGAGGGGGTATTCTACGAGCAGTACTTC. Translating gives CASSGGLAEGVFYEQYF.

This clone appeared a few times. V and J are TRBV18 and TRBJ1-2; possible D gene TRBD1, 6 bases. Trimming shortened V by 4 bases and J by 8 bases, and 14 bases separated the two germline ends. The CDR3 runs to 13 residues. Germline CDR1 is KGHSH and CDR2 is LQKENI. The chain's CDR3 is CASSRDKAYGYTF. The DNA for the CDR3 is TGTGCCAGCTCACGGGACAAGGCTTACGGCTACACCTTC. The full variable domain, with the rest looked up from reference TRBV18 and TRBJ1-2, is NAGVMQNPRHLVRRRGQEARLRCSPMKGHSHVYWYRQLPEEGLKFMVYLQKENIIDESGMPKERFSAEFPKEGPSILRIQQVVRGDSAAYFCASSRDKAYGYTFGSGTRLTVV.

This chain links TRBV27 with TRBJ2-1; tentative D call: TRBD2 (6 bases). The length of the CDR3 is 15 residues. Trimming removed 5 bases at V and 2 bases at J, with 13 bases between. The germline V gene has CDR1 MNHEY and CDR2 SMNVEV (reference sequence). CDR3 protein: CASSGSGVAYNEQFF. The CDR3 DNA reads as TGTGCCAGCAGTGGATCGGGGGTTGCCTACAATGAGCAGTTCTTC.

The V and J genes are TRBV13 and TRBJ2-1; TRBD1 matches 9 bases. With V trimmed by 6 bases and J by 8 bases, 8 bases remained unmatched. Germline V CDR1 and CDR2: PRHDT, FYEKMQ (reference sequence). This CDR3 region has 14 residues. CDR3 amino acids: CASRRQGEGDEQFF. CDR3 DNA sequence: TGTGCCAGCAGACGACAGGGGGAGGGCGATGAGCAGTTCTTC. The entire variable domain, with the rest obtained from reference TRBV13 and TRBJ2-1, is as follows: AAGVIQSPRHLIKEKRETATLKCYPIPRHDTVYWYQQGPGQDPQFLISFYEKMQSDKGSIPDRFSAQQFSDYHSELNMSSLELGDSALYFCASRRQGEGDEQFFGPGTRLTVL.

The table lists this clone with a count of one. This rearrangement joins TRBV10-3 to TRBJ2-1, with 16 bases that match TRBD2. Germline CDR1 and CDR2: ENHRY and SYGVKD. The V segment lost 11 bases and the J segment 3 bases; nucleotides outside the gene matches: 7. The CDR3 is 16 residues long. CDR3 protein: CALGTSGRADYNEQFF. CDR3 bases: TGTGCCTTAGGGACTAGCGGGAGGGCCGACTACAATGAGCAGTTCTTC.